This section outlines one TCR beta chain sequence together with its context. CDR1 MGHRA and CDR2 YSYEKL come from the germline V gene. V was shortened by 1 base and J by 0 bases, with 7 bases between the two germline ends. The CDR3 spans 15 residues. The data stem from a study of blood T cell repertoires in COVID-19. Across the whole study: COVID-19 samples, acute and convalescent, were from the United States, Italy and Spain. T cells, B-cell-depleted T cells, or PBMCs supplied cDNA or gDNA.

The data were produced by immunoSEQ multiplex PCR, yet TCRdb's version contains in-frame clones alone and is incomplete. The data show 400,000 to 450,000 clones, approximately 90% seen once. Sequencing used peripheral blood. The genes are TRBV4-1 and TRBJ1-5; D is unresolved. The clonotype comes from a young man with COVID-19, enrolled during active disease. The CDR3 here is CASSQGSHSNQPQHF. The CDR3 DNA reads as TGCGCCAGCAGCCAAGGCAGTCATAGCAATCAGCCCCAGCATTTT.